Reported below is one T cell receptor beta chain. Its antigen is unknown. Amplification used 60 Vbeta primers and 13 Jbeta primers. Sequencing was performed with immunoSEQ multiplex PCR; in TCRdb, only in-frame clones are kept and a portion is missing. This repertoire shows 100,000 to 150,000 clones, roughly 83% found once; its top ten account for around 18%. With 10 bases removed from V and 4 bases from J, the gap between germline ends came to 13 bases. Germline assignment: CDR1 SNHLY and CDR2 FYNNEI. The CDR3 has 12 amino acids. The sample is drawn from a study of cytomegalovirus exposure and HLA in healthy donors. The study, taken as a whole, reports: What was likely a sequencing artifact was a cluster of highly shared sequence variants.

The sequenced sample was PBMCs. The chain combines TRBV2 with TRBJ1-2, with no clear D. The TCR sequence derives from a man between 18 and 35 years old in good health and CMV-seropositive. The CDR3 region is CAIQRGVYGYTF. The CDR3 nucleotides are TGTGCCATCCAGAGAGGTGTCTATGGCTACACCTTC.